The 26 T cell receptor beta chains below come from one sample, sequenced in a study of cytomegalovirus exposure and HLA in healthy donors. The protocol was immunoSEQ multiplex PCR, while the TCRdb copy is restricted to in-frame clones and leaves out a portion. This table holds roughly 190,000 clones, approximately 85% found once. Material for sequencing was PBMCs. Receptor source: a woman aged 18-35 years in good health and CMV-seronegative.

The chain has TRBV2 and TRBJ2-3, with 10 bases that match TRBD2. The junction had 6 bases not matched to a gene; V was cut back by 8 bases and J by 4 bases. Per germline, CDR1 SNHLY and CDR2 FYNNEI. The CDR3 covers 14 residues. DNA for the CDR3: TGTGCCAGCTCCCCGGGACTAGCGCCAGATACGCAGTATTTT. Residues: CASSPGLAPDTQYF.

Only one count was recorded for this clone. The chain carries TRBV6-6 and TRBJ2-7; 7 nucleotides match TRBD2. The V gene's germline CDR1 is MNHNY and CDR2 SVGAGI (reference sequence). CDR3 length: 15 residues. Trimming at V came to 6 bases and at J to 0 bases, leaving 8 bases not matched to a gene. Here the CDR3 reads CASSQTAGDSYEQYF. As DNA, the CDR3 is TGTGCCAGCAGCCAGACGGCGGGGGACTCCTACGAGCAGTACTTC.

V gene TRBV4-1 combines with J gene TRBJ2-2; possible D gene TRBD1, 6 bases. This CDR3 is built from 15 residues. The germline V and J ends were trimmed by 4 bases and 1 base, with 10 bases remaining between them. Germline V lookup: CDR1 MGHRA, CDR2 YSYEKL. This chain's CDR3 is CASSLGQQNTGELFF. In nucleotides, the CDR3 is TGCGCCAGCAGCCTCGGACAGCAGAACACCGGGGAGCTGTTTTTT.

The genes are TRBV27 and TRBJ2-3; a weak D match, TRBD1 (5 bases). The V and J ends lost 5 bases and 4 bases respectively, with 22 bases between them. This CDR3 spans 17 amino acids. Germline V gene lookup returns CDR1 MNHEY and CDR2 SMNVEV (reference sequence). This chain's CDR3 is CASSPREVAWGPDTQYF. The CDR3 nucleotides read TGTGCCAGCAGTCCCAGGGAAGTTGCGTGGGGCCCAGATACGCAGTATTTT.

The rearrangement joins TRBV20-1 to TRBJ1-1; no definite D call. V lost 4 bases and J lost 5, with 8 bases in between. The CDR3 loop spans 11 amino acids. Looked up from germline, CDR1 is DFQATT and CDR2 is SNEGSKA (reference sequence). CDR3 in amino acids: CSAMAVTEAFF. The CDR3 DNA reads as TGCAGTGCTATGGCTGTGACTGAAGCTTTCTTT.

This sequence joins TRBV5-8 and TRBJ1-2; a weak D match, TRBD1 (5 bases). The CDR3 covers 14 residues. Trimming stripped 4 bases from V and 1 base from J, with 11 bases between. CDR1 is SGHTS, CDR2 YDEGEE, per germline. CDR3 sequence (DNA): TGTGCCAGCAGCGTGACAGTTCTTAACTATGGCTACACCTTC. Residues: CASSVTVLNYGYTF.

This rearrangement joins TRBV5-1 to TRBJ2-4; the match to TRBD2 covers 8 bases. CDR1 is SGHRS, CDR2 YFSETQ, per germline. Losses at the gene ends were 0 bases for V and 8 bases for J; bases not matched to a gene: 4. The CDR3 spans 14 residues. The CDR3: CASSLGTAGDIQYF. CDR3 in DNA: TGCGCCAGCAGCTTGGGCACAGCGGGGGACATTCAGTACTTC.

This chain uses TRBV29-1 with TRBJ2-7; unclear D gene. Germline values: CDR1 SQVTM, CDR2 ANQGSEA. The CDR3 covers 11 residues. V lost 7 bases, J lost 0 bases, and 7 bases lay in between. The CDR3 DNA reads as TGCAGCGGCAGTTCCTCCTACGAGCAGTACTTC. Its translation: CSGSSSYEQYF.

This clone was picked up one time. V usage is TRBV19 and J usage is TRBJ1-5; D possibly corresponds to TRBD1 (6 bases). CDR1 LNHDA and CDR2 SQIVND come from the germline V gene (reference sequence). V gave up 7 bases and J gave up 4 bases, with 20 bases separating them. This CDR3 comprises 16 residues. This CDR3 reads CASITTGTSKNQPQHF. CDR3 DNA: TGTGCCAGTATAACCACCGGGACAAGTAAAAATCAGCCCCAGCATTTT.

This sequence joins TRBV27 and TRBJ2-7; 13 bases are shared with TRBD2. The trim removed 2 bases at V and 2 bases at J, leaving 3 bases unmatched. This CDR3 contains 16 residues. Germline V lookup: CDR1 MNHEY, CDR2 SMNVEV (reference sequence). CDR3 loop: CASSLVLAGGTYEQYF. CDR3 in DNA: TGTGCCAGCAGTTTAGTACTAGCGGGAGGGACCTACGAGCAGTACTTC.

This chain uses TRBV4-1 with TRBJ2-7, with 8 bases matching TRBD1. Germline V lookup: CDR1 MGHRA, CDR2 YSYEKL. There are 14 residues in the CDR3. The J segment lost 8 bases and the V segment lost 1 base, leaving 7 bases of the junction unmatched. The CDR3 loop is CASSQGGDRGQQYF. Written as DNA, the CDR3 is TGCGCCAGCAGCCAAGGGGGAGACAGGGGACAGCAGTACTTC.

This chain's CDR3 is CASRPRQGYEQYF. The CDR3 DNA is TGTGCAAGTCGCCCTAGACAGGGGTACGAGCAGTACTTC. This sequence joins TRBV12-2 and TRBJ2-7; the D segment call TRBD1 is taken from the table without a DNA check. TRBV12-2 constitutes a pseudogene. The CDR3 loop spans 13 amino acids.

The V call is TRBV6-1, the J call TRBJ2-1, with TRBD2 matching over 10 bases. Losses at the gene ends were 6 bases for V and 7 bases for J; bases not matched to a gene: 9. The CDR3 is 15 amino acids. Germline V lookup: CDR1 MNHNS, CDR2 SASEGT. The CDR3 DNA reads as TGTGCCAGCAGAGAGCGGGAGGGGAGTTGGAATGAGCAGTTCTTC. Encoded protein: CASREREGSWNEQFF.

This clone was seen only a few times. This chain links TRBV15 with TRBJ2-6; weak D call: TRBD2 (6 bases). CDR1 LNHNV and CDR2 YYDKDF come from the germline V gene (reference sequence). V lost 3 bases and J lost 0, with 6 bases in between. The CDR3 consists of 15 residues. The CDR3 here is CATSSGSSGANVLTF. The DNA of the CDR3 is TGTGCCACCAGCAGCGGGAGCTCTGGGGCCAACGTCCTGACTTTC.

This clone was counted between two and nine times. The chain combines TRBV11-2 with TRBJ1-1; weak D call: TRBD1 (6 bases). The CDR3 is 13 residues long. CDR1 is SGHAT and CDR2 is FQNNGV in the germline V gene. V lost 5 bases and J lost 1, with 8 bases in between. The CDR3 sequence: CASSTRGNTEAFF. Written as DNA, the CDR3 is TGTGCCAGCAGCACCAGGGGGAACACTGAAGCTTTCTTT.

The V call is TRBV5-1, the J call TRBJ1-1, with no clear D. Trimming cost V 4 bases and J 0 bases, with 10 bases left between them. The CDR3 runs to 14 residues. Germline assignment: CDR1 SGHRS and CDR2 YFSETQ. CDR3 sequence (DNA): TGCGCCAGCAGCGAGTTAGAGTTGAACACTGAAGCTTTCTTT. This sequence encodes CASSELELNTEAFF.

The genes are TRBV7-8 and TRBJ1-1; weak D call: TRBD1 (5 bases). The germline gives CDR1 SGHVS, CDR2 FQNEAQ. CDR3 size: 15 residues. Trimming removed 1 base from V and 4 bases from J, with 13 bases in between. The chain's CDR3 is CASSLVPGPSTEAFF. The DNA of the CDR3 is TGTGCCAGCAGCTTAGTGCCAGGGCCCAGCACTGAAGCTTTCTTT.

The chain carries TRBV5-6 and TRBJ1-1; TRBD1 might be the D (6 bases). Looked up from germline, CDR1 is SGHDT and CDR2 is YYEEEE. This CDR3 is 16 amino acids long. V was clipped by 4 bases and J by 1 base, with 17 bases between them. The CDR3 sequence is CASSLDRTRRNTEAFF. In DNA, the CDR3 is TGTGCCAGCAGCCTAGACAGGACGAGACGGAACACTGAAGCTTTCTTT.

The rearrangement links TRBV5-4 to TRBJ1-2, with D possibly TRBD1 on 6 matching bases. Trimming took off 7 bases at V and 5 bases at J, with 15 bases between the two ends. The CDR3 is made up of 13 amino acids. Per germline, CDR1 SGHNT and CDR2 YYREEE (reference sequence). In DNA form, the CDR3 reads TGTGCCAGCGCCCTCAGGACAGCTTATGGCTACACCTTC. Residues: CASALRTAYGYTF. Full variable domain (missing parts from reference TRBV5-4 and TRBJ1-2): ETGVTQSPTHLIKTRGQQVTLRCSSQSGHNTVSWYQQALGQGPQFIFQYYREEENGRGNFPPRFSGLQFPNYSSELNVNALELDDSALYLCASALRTAYGYTFGSGTRLTVV.

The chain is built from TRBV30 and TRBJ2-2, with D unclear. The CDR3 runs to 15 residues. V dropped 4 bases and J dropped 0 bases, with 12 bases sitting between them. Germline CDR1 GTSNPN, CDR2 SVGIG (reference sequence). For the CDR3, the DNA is TGTGCCTGGAACCAGGCCGCGACGAACACCGGGGAGCTGTTTTTT. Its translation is CAWNQAATNTGELFF. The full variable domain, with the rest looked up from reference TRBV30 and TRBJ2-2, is SQTIHQWPATLVQPVGSPLSLECTVEGTSNPNLYWYRQAAGRGLQLLFYSVGIGQISSEVPQNLSASRPQDRQFILSSKKLLLSDSGFYLCAWNQAATNTGELFFGEGSRLTVL.

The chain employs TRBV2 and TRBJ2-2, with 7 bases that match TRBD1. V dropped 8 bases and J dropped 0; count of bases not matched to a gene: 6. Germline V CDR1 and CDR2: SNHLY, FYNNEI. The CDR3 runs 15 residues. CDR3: CASSRDSANTGELFF. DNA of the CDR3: TGTGCCAGCTCACGGGACAGCGCGAACACCGGGGAGCTGTTTTTT.

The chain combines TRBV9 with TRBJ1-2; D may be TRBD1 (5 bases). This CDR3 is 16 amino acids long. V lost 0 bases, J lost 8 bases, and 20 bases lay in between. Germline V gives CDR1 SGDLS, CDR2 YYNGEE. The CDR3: CASSVATPEQAGGYTF. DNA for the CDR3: TGTGCCAGCAGCGTAGCTACCCCAGAACAGGCTGGAGGCTACACCTTC.

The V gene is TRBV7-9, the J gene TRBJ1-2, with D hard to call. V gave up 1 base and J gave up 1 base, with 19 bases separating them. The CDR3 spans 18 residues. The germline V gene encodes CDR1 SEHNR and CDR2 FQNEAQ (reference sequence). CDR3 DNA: TGTGCCAGCAGCTTAGATCGAAGGTCGACAAACCATAACTATGGCTACACCTTC. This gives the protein CASSLDRRSTNHNYGYTF.

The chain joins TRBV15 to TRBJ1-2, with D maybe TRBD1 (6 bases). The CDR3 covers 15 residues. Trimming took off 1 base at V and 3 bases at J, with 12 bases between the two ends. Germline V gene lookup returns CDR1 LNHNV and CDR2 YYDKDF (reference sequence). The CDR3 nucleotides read TGTGCCACCAGCAGAGCTACAGGGAATTACTATGGCTACACCTTC. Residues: CATSRATGNYYGYTF.

The CDR3 DNA reads as TGTGCCATCAGTCCACAGGAGAATACGCAGTATTTT. Residues: CAISPQENTQYF. This rearrangement joins TRBV10-3 to TRBJ2-3, with a possible D match to TRBD1 (5 bases). Trimming left V 5 bases short and J 7 bases short, with 10 bases between. Looked up from germline, CDR1 is ENHRY and CDR2 is SYGVKD. The CDR3 spans 12 residues.

The CDR3 DNA reads TGTGCCAGCAGTGACTTGACATTGGCCCAGCATTTT. Its translation: CASSDLTLAQHF. This rearrangement joins TRBV6-1 to TRBJ1-5, with no clear D. The CDR3 is made up of 12 amino acids. Germline CDR1 and CDR2: MNHNS and SASEGT. Trimming cost V 3 bases and J 11 bases, with 11 bases left between them.